Listed below are T cell receptor beta chains from one sample, sequenced in a study of blood T cell repertoires in COVID-19. Data came from immunoSEQ multiplex PCR; TCRdb stores just in-frame clones and leaves some out. Of 150,000 or so clones in the sample, around 83% were seen once. Sequencing was done on a sample of peripheral blood. Receptors originate from a woman older than 75 with acute or convalescent COVID-19. The CDR3 runs from the conserved cysteine through the conserved F or W. D genes are given only for firm matches. Size tells how often a clone was seen (once, few, many) or the class of an expanded clone, and some rows leave it out.

J gene	clone size	D gene	V gene	CDR3 DNA	CDR3 protein
TRBJ2-4	-	TRBD1	TRBV19	TGTGCCAGTAGTCTAGGACAGGGGGTGAACATTCAGTACTTC	CASSLGQGVNIQYF
TRBJ2-6	-	-	TRBV7-6	TGTGCCAGCAGCTTGGGCGGGGTGAACGGGGCCAACGTCCTGACTTTC	CASSLGGVNGANVLTF
TRBJ2-3	-	TRBD1	TRBV27	TGTGCCAGCAGTTCCCGACAGGGTTGGACAGATACGCAGTATTTT	CASSSRQGWTDTQYF
TRBJ1-1	-	-	TRBV7-2	TGTGCCAGCAGCTTAGTAGGGGTTGAACTGGAAGCTTTCTTT	CASSLVGVELEAFF
TRBJ2-5	-	TRBD2	TRBV5-1	TGCGCCAGCAGCTTGAGGACTAGCGGGGCCCAAGAGACCCAGTACTTC	CASSLRTSGAQETQYF
TRBJ1-2	-	TRBD1	TRBV7-9	TGTGCCAGCAGTCCGCCCCGGACAGGGGGCAGTGGCTACACCTTC	CASSPPRTGGSGYTF
TRBJ1-1	-	-	TRBV2	TGTGCGGAGGGGAGGGAGACTGAAGCTTTCTTT	CAEGRETEAFF
TRBJ1-1	-	TRBD1	TRBV5-5	TGTGCCAGCAGCTTGAGTGGGGCCGGGACAGGGGAGAGCGCTTTCTTT	CASSLSGAGTGESAFF
TRBJ1-1	-	-	TRBV4-2	TGTGCCAGCACCTCAAGGGTACCGGGGACTGAAGCTTTCTTT	CASTSRVPGTEAFF
TRBJ1-5	-	-	TRBV6-1	TGTGCCAGCTCGGAGCAGTTCAATCAGCCCCAGCATTTT	CASSEQFNQPQHF
TRBJ2-1	once	TRBD2	TRBV7-7	TGTGCTAGCAGCAAAGCGGGGGAGTACAATGAGCAGTTCTTC	CASSKAGEYNEQFF
TRBJ2-1	once	TRBD2	TRBV5-4	TGTGCCAGCACCTCGGTCGGGACTAGAGACTACAATGAGCAGTTCTTC	CASTSVGTRDYNEQFF
TRBJ2-3	-	-	TRBV27	TGTGCCAGCAGAAAAGCGGACTCCGCCACAGATACGCAGTATTTT	CASRKADSATDTQYF
TRBJ2-3	-	TRBD2	TRBV3-1/TRBV3-2	TGTGCCAGCAGCCCCCTAGGGCGGGGGGGCCGTGATACGCAGTATTTT	CASSPLGRGGRDTQYF
TRBJ2-5	once	-	TRBV12-5	TGTGCTAGTGGTTTGCTCGGGGGTGAGACCCAGTACTTC	CASGLLGGETQYF
TRBJ1-1	-	-	TRBV19	TGTGCCAGTAGTACTCTGGGACACTGGGACACTGAAGCTTTCTTT	CASSTLGHWDTEAFF
TRBJ1-4	-	-	TRBV19	TGTGCCAGTAACCGTCCAGGGGCCCCGTCTACTAATGAAAAACTGTTTTTT	CASNRPGAPSTNEKLFF
TRBJ1-2	-	-	TRBV13	TGTGCCAGCAGCCCAGGGGACAAGGAGATCTATGGCTACACCTTC	CASSPGDKEIYGYTF
TRBJ1-4	once	TRBD1	TRBV2	TGTGCCAGCAGTCCCGGGACAGCCCTCTCGGAAAAACTGTTTTTT	CASSPGTALSEKLFF
TRBJ1-3	-	-	TRBV29-1	TGCAGCGTTGCCGGGGGGCTCCTCTCTGGAAACACCATATATTTT	CSVAGGLLSGNTIYF
TRBJ1-6	-	-	TRBV19	TGTGCCAGTAGTATGGAAACAGATAATTCACCCCTCCACTTT	CASSMETDNSPLHF
TRBJ1-5	-	-	TRBV6-1	TGTGCCAGCAGTGAAGCGCGCAGGGGTAATCAGCCCCAGCATTTT	CASSEARRGNQPQHF
TRBJ2-2	-	TRBD2	TRBV7-8	TGTGCCAGCAGCTTATCTAGCGGCCTCACCGGGGAGCTGTTTTTT	CASSLSSGLTGELFF
TRBJ1-2	once	-	TRBV19	TGTGCCAGTAGCCGAGAGGGTAACTATGGCTACACCTTC	CASSREGNYGYTF
TRBJ1-2	once	-	TRBV6-5	TGTGCCAGCAGTTCTTGGCAAAGTTATGGCTACACCTTC	CASSSWQSYGYTF
TRBJ1-1	-	TRBD1	TRBV10-3	TGTGCCATCAGACCACAGGGGGCGACCACTGAAGCTTTCTTT	CAIRPQGATTEAFF
TRBJ1-4	-	TRBD1	TRBV5-1	TGCGCCAGCAGCTCCGGACAGGGTTCCGGTGATGAAAAACTGTTTTTT	CASSSGQGSGDEKLFF
TRBJ2-3	-	TRBD2	TRBV5-6	TGTGCCAGCAGCTCCACCGGGGGGTTGCGGACAGATACGCAGTATTTT	CASSSTGGLRTDTQYF
TRBJ1-3	-	TRBD1	TRBV2	TGTGCCAGCATTAAGACGGTCGGGACAGCTGGAAACACCATATATTTT	CASIKTVGTAGNTIYF
TRBJ2-3	-	TRBD1	TRBV14	TGTGCCAGCAGCCAAATCGGGACAGGGGCCACAGATACGCAGTATTTT	CASSQIGTGATDTQYF
TRBJ1-2	-	-	TRBV5-6	TGTGCCAGCAGCTTGGGTGGCAGGGGCTCAATATTC	CASSLGGRGSIF